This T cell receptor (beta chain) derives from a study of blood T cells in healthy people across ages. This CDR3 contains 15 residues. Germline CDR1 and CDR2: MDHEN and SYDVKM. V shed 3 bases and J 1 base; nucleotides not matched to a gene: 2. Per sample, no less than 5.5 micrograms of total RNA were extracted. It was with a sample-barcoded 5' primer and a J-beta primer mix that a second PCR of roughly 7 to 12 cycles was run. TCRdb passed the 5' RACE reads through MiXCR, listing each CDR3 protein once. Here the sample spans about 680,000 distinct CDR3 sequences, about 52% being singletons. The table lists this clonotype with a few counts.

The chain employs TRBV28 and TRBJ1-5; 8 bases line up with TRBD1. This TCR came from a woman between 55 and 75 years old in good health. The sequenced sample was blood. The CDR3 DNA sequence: TGTGCCAGCAGTTTGACAGGGGTAAGCAATCAGCCCCAGCATTTT. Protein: CASSLTGVSNQPQHF.